The TCR beta chain under discussion was sequenced for a study of chemoradiotherapy in HPV16-positive cancers. As concerns this clone: Its antigen is unknown.

Germline V gene data show CDR1 as SGHNT and CDR2 as YENEEA. Germline trimming cut 5 bases from V and 2 bases from J; bases unmatched to any gene: 8. The CDR3 is 15 residues long. Assay: immunoSEQ multiplex PCR; the TCRdb copy retains only in-frame clones and omits some. The sample carries roughly 30,000 clones, about 90% recorded once. Study-level findings and limits: Only a couple of HPV16-positive patients supplied the functional HPV-specificity definition. Non-HPV-specific T cells did not expand in tumors during treatment, whereas candidate HPV-specific clones and E7-related motifs did. Better recurrence-free survival went with HPV-responsive T-cell expansion in HPV16-positive patients.

This clonotype was sampled from a human donor with HPV-associated anogenital cancer. This specimen consisted of blood, obtained from a patient who underwent chemoradiotherapy. J is TRBJ1-1 and V is TRBV11-3, with 7 bases that match TRBD1. The CDR3 DNA reads as TGTGCCAGCAGCCCAAGACAGGGTGCAAACACTGAAGCTTTCTTT. It codes for CASSPRQGANTEAFF.